The T cell receptor (beta chain) under discussion was sequenced for a study of identical twins. Study-wide findings and caveats: Researchers reported excess low generation probability among twin-shared out-of-frame alpha sequences.

The CDR3 spans 16 residues. V was clipped by 5 bases and J by 5 bases; unmatched bases: 11. TCRdb reanalysed the 5' RACE reads using MiXCR and keeps one entry per CDR3 protein. Altogether some 570,000 distinct CDR3 sequences are present, 20% to 25% being singletons, with the ten largest covering 0.48%. This clonotype turned up a few times. Its cognate antigen is unknown. A further study also used this sample, focusing on yellow fever vaccine responses in identical twins.

This TCR was recovered from a woman under 30 in good health. This sequence joins TRBV12-3 or TRBV12-4 and TRBJ2-7; 11 nucleotides agree with TRBD2. The sample comprised CD4+ T cells sorted from blood. CDR3 amino acids: CASSPTSGNRLHEQYF. CDR3 bases: TGTGCCAGCAGTCCGACTAGCGGGAACCGTCTACACGAGCAGTACTTC.